The 27 T cell receptor beta chains below were found in one sample sequenced in a study of spatial heterogeneity in lung cancer. Study findings and constraints: Within tumors, counts of expanded alpha and beta TCRs tracked tumor mutation counts.

Time point noted: sample taken at primary tumor resection. TCRdb reprocessed the 5' RACE reads via MiXCR and lists one record per CDR3 protein. The profile shows about 7,000 distinct CDR3 sequences, roughly 13% of them singletons. No antigen is known for these receptors. Sample: lung tumor tissue, taken at surgery. The receptors here all came from a male donor with early-stage non-small cell lung cancer.

Of note for this clonotype: This beta chain represents an off-target read in a library built for alpha chains; its size is of limited meaning. The rearrangement uses TRBV5-1 and TRBJ1-1, with 7 bases that match TRBD1. The germline CDR1 and CDR2 sequences are SGHRS and YFSETQ. V trimming: 3 bases; J trimming: 6 bases; junction bases outside the gene matches: 11. The length of the CDR3 is 15 residues. CDR3 sequence: CASSSDRVEIPEAFF. Written as DNA, the CDR3 is TGCGCCAGCAGCTCCGACAGGGTAGAGATCCCTGAAGCTTTCTTT.

This clonotype is labeled as medium-sized. As an off-target read in a library built for alpha chains, this beta chain has a frequency of little significance. The V and J genes are TRBV20-1 and TRBJ2-7; D is uncertain. Germline loops: CDR1 DFQATT, CDR2 SNEGSKA (reference sequence). This CDR3 is 11 amino acids long. V lost 3 bases to trimming and J lost 4 bases, with 7 bases between them. The CDR3 DNA sequence: TGCAGTGCTAGCCCGGATTACGAGCAGTACTTC. The encoded protein is CSASPDYEQYF.

A remark on this clonotype: This beta chain was picked up by a library intended for alpha chains and is off target, so its count carries little meaning. The chain joins TRBV3-1 to TRBJ2-7; 11 bases map to TRBD2. Germline CDR1 is LGHDT and CDR2 is YNNKEL (reference sequence). The CDR3 is 15 residues long. The V segment lost 1 base and the J segment 6 bases; nucleotides outside the gene matches: 5. CDR3 loop: CASSQVLLAGAEQYF. CDR3 coding DNA: TGTGCCAGCAGCCAAGTATTACTAGCGGGGGCCGAGCAGTACTTC.

This clonotype was recorded at least ten times. The library was built for alpha chains, so this beta chain is an off-target read and its size means little. The chain combines TRBV12-3 or TRBV12-4 with TRBJ1-2; D not certain. V lost 6 bases and J lost 4, with 12 bases in between. The CDR3 consists of 13 residues. CDR3 DNA: TGTGCCAGCAGCTCCCTCTCGGCCTATGGCTACACCTTC. Translating it yields CASSSLSAYGYTF.

Worth noting for this clonotype: The library was built for alpha chains, so this beta chain is an off-target read and its size means little. The rearrangement uses TRBV7-4 and TRBJ2-2, with D hard to call. This CDR3 spans 11 amino acids. CDR1 and CDR2 from the germline V gene are SGHVT and SQSDAQ. The ends were cut back, 5 bases at V and 11 bases at J, with 9 bases in the middle. The chain's CDR3 is CASSTLRELFF. The CDR3 nucleotides are TGTGCCAGCAGCACCTTGAGAGAGCTGTTTTTT.

This clonotype has at least ten counts. The size of this beta chain means little, since it is a stray read in a library made for alpha chains. The rearrangement links TRBV18 to TRBJ1-5, with D possibly matching TRBD1 (5 bases). The CDR3 has 14 residues. Germline loops: CDR1 KGHSH, CDR2 LQKENI. The V and J ends lost 4 bases and 2 bases respectively, with 9 bases between them. DNA for the CDR3: TGTGCCAGCTCACGGGGCAGGGGCAATCAGCCCCAGCATTTT. Its protein product is CASSRGRGNQPQHF. Looking up the rest from reference TRBV18 and TRBJ1-5 gives the full variable domain: NAGVMQNPRHLVRRRGQEARLRCSPMKGHSHVYWYRQLPEEGLKFMVYLQKENIIDESGMPKERFSAEFPKEGPSILRIQQVVRGDSAAYFCASSRGRGNQPQHFGDGTRLSIL.

This clonotype has a count of ten or more. This beta chain is a stray read from a library made for alpha chains; its abundance is not meaningful. The rearrangement joins TRBV20-1 to TRBJ1-6, with D perhaps TRBD1 (5 bases). CDR3 length: 12 amino acids. CDR1 DFQATT and CDR2 SNEGSKA come from the germline V gene (reference sequence). V lost 3 bases, J lost 9 bases, and 9 bases lay in between. CDR3 DNA sequence: TGCAGTGCTAGGAGGGACGGTTCACCCCTCCACTTT. It encodes CSARRDGSPLHF.

At least ten counts were recorded for this clonotype. This beta chain was picked up by a library intended for alpha chains and is off target, so its count carries little meaning. CDR3 protein: CASSRDPGTDTQYF. In DNA, the CDR3 is TGTGCCAGCAGCCGGGACCCAGGAACAGATACGCAGTATTTT. The chain is built from TRBV6-5 and TRBJ2-3; D possibly matches TRBD1 or TRBD2 (5 bases each). Trimming pared 6 bases from V and 3 bases from J, leaving 13 bases between. The germline CDR1 and CDR2 sequences are MNHEY and SVGAGI. The CDR3 covers 14 residues.

This clonotype was recorded at least ten times. Because this beta chain is a stray read in a library intended to capture alpha chains, its abundance should not be given much weight. V is TRBV14 and J is TRBJ2-3, with D perhaps TRBD1 (5 bases). V gave up 1 base and J gave up 4 bases, with 9 bases separating them. The CDR3 covers 14 residues. Germline CDR1 is SGHDN and CDR2 is FVKESK. CDR3 coding DNA: TGTGCCAGCAGCCAAGGGGGCAGCCCAGATACGCAGTATTTT. Residues: CASSQGGSPDTQYF.

This clonotype was observed many times. This beta chain lies outside the target of a library built for alpha chains; its clone size means little. This chain links TRBV30 with TRBJ2-3, with D possibly matching TRBD2 (7 bases). The germline CDR1 and CDR2 sequences are GTSNPN and SVGIG (reference sequence). The CDR3 is made up of 15 amino acids. The V end lost 3 bases, the J end lost 0 bases, and 13 bases lay between the germline ends. This CDR3 reads CAWSGGRGSTDTQYF. The CDR3 bases are TGTGCCTGGAGCGGGGGGCGGGGGAGCACAGATACGCAGTATTTT.

There are many counts of this clonotype. This beta chain was picked up by a library intended for alpha chains and is off target, so its count carries little meaning. The chain employs TRBV29-1 and TRBJ2-7; TRBD2 aligns across 11 bases. The CDR3 has 15 amino acids. Trimming took 5 bases from V and 3 from J; bases not matched to a gene: 9. Germline loops: CDR1 SQVTM, CDR2 ANQGSEA. The CDR3 DNA sequence: TGCAGCGTTCCTAGCGGGAGGTCCCCGAACTACGAGCAGTACTTC. It codes for CSVPSGRSPNYEQYF.

This clonotype appeared many times. With the library built for alpha chains, this beta chain is off target and its frequency is not meaningful. This chain links TRBV20-1 with TRBJ2-7; a possible D gene is TRBD1 (5 bases). Trimming removed 6 bases from V and 0 bases from J, with 12 bases in between. From germline, CDR1 is DFQATT and CDR2 SNEGSKA (reference sequence). This CDR3 region has 13 residues. The CDR3 loop is CSAVRENSYEQYF. DNA for the CDR3: TGCAGTGCAGTCAGGGAAAACTCCTACGAGCAGTACTTC.

This clonotype is judged medium-sized. This beta chain slipped into a library made for alpha chains as a stray read, so its size is not meaningful. The chain carries TRBV5-1 and TRBJ2-7, with D maybe TRBD1 (5 bases). The CDR3 has 14 amino acids. Trimming cost V 3 bases and J 0 bases, with 10 bases left between them. Germline V gene lookup returns CDR1 SGHRS and CDR2 YFSETQ. CDR3 residues: CASSSATVSYEQYF. For the CDR3, the DNA is TGCGCCAGCAGCTCGGCGACAGTCTCCTACGAGCAGTACTTC.

This clonotype was seen ten or more times. Since it is a stray read in a library aimed at alpha chains, this beta chain has a size that is not meaningful. The chain has TRBV20-1 and TRBJ2-7; D is ambiguous. Looked up from germline, CDR1 is DFQATT and CDR2 is SNEGSKA (reference sequence). CDR3 size: 13 residues. V was clipped by 1 base and J by 0 bases, with 7 bases between them. For the CDR3, the DNA is TGCAGTGCTAGAGTTCCACCCTCCTACGAGCAGTACTTC. Protein product: CSARVPPSYEQYF.

A word on this clonotype: A library prepared for alpha chains yielded this beta chain as an off-target read; its size is of little meaning. V is TRBV7-8 and J is TRBJ1-1, with a tentative D call TRBD1 (5 bases). This CDR3 region has 12 residues. The V end lost 7 bases, the J end lost 2 bases, and 8 bases lay between the germline ends. Germline lookup yields CDR1 SGHVS and CDR2 FQNEAQ. CDR3 in amino acids: CASIDRNTEAFF. For the CDR3, the DNA is TGTGCCAGCATCGACAGAAACACTGAAGCTTTCTTT.

This clonotype ranks as large. This beta chain appears as a stray read in a library generated for alpha chains; its size is not informative. The V gene is TRBV30, the J gene TRBJ1-1; D is ambiguous. The germline V and J ends were trimmed by 0 bases and 6 bases, with 14 bases remaining between them. Germline V gene sequence: CDR1 GTSNPN, CDR2 SVGIG (reference sequence). CDR3 length: 14 amino acids. DNA of the CDR3: TGTGCCTGGAGTGTGAAACAATTTAGGGCTGAAGCTTTCTTT. Translated, it gives CAWSVKQFRAEAFF.

By share, this clonotype ranks as medium-sized. This beta chain lies outside the target of a library built for alpha chains; its clone size means little. This chain uses TRBV5-1 with TRBJ2-1, with 9 bases lining up with TRBD2. The junction had 7 bases not matched to a gene; V was cut back by 3 bases and J by 3 bases. The CDR3 runs 16 residues. The germline CDR1 and CDR2 sequences are SGHRS and YFSETQ. The CDR3 is CASSWGLAGDYNEQFF. CDR3 DNA sequence: TGCGCCAGCAGCTGGGGACTAGCCGGAGACTACAATGAGCAGTTCTTC.

This clonotype has ten or more counts. Being off target in a library aimed at alpha chains, this beta chain has a size of little meaning. V usage is TRBV20-1 and J usage is TRBJ2-7, with 10 positions matching TRBD1. CDR3 length equals 16 residues. The junction had 18 bases not matched to a gene; V was cut back by 6 bases and J by 7 bases. CDR1 is DFQATT and CDR2 is SNEGSKA in the germline V gene (reference sequence). The CDR3 coding sequence is TGCAGTGCCACAATTCGTGACAGGGGGCGCTCGGGGGAGCAGTACTTC. Residues: CSATIRDRGRSGEQYF.

By share, this clonotype counts as medium-sized. For a library built for alpha chains, this beta chain is a stray read; little rests on its size. This chain links TRBV5-1 with TRBJ1-5, with 7 bases fitting TRBD1. CDR1 is SGHRS, CDR2 YFSETQ, per germline. The CDR3 length is 15 residues. The V gene end was trimmed by 5 bases and the J gene end by 2 bases; junction bases not matched to a gene: 7. CDR3 nucleotides: TGCGCCAGCAGAACAGGGGATGATCGCAATCAGCCCCAGCATTTT. The encoded protein is CASRTGDDRNQPQHF. The entire variable domain, with the rest obtained from reference TRBV5-1 and TRBJ1-5, is as follows: KAGVTQTPRYLIKTRGQQVTLSCSPISGHRSVSWYQQTPGQGLQFLFEYFSETQRNKGNFPGRFSGRQFSNSRSEMNVSTLELGDSALYLCASRTGDDRNQPQHFGDGTRLSIL.

This clonotype is labeled as medium-sized. This beta chain came through as a stray read in a library set up for alpha chains, and its size says little. The V gene is TRBV2, the J gene TRBJ2-3; D is undetermined. Germline lookup yields CDR1 SNHLY and CDR2 FYNNEI. The CDR3 loop spans 15 amino acids. V lost 2 bases and J lost 0, with 9 bases in between. The CDR3: CASSEKVRSTDTQYF. CDR3 nucleotides: TGTGCCAGCAGTGAAAAGGTTAGAAGCACAGATACGCAGTATTTT. Together with reference TRBV2 and TRBJ2-3, the CDR3 gives the full variable domain: EPEVTQTPSHQVTQMGQEVILRCVPISNHLYFYWYRQILGQKVEFLVSFYNNEISEKSEIFDDQFSVERPDGSNFTLKIRSTKLEDSAMYFCASSEKVRSTDTQYFGPGTRLTVL.

By sample share, this clonotype is medium-sized. This beta chain turned up in a library designed for alpha chains; as an off-target read, its abundance says little. The chain joins TRBV20-1 to TRBJ2-1; D gene uncertain. Trimming pared 4 bases from V and 9 bases from J, leaving 13 bases between. Germline V gene data show CDR1 as DFQATT and CDR2 as SNEGSKA (reference sequence). The CDR3 totals 12 residues. This CDR3 reads CSAIDNEPEQFF. CDR3 nucleotide sequence: TGCAGTGCTATTGACAACGAGCCTGAGCAGTTCTTC.

In this sample, this clonotype is medium-sized (0.01 to 0.1%). Since the library was made to target alpha chains, this beta chain is a stray read and its abundance is not meaningful. This chain links TRBV20-1 with TRBJ1-1, with D hard to call. The CDR3 loop spans 11 amino acids. CDR1 is DFQATT and CDR2 is SNEGSKA in the germline V gene (reference sequence). Trimming removed 0 bases from V and 6 bases from J, with 5 bases in between. The CDR3 loop is CSAREGPEAFF. As DNA, the CDR3 is TGCAGTGCTAGAGAGGGCCCTGAAGCTTTCTTT.

Sample share makes this clonotype medium-sized. Within a library made for alpha chains, this beta chain is off target, and its count is uninformative. The chain uses TRBV15 and TRBJ1-5; TRBD1 matches 7 bases. Germline CDR1 reads LNHNV; CDR2 reads YYDKDF (reference sequence). This CDR3 has 15 amino acids. V shed 0 bases, J shed 7 bases, and the junction held 6 bases outside the gene matches. The CDR3 nucleotides are TGTGCCACCAGCAGAGATTCCAGGACAGGACAGCCCCAGCATTTT. Translated: CATSRDSRTGQPQHF.

This clonotype was recorded at least ten times. This beta chain is an off-target read within a library intended for alpha chains, so its frequency means little. The genes are TRBV11-1 and TRBJ1-2; 7 bases line up with TRBD1. J gave up 7 bases and V 2 bases, and 13 bases lay outside the gene matches. Germline assignment: CDR1 SGHAT and CDR2 FQDESV (reference sequence). The length of the CDR3 is 16 residues. In nucleotides, the CDR3 is TGTGCCAGCAGCTTAACCGGGACAGCCCTCAATTCTGGCTACACCTTC. Protein: CASSLTGTALNSGYTF.

As concerns this clonotype: The library was designed around alpha chains, so this beta chain is a stray read whose abundance carries little weight. The V and J genes are TRBV28 and TRBJ2-1; TRBD2 is a possible D gene (5 bases). The CDR3 is 14 amino acids. V was trimmed by 5 bases and J by 7 bases, leaving 15 bases between them. CDR1 and CDR2 from the germline V gene are MDHEN and SYDVKM. Here the CDR3 DNA reads TGTGCCAGCAGTCCGACTGAGGGCGTAAATGAGCAGTTCTTC. The encoded protein is CASSPTEGVNEQFF.

By its share, this clonotype is large. Because this beta chain is a stray read in a library intended to capture alpha chains, its abundance should not be given much weight. V usage is TRBV10-3 and J usage is TRBJ2-7; possibly TRBD2 for D (5 bases). Germline V gives CDR1 ENHRY, CDR2 SYGVKD. The CDR3 has 16 amino acids. V gave up 2 bases and J gave up 0 bases, with 14 bases separating them. The CDR3 DNA reads as TGTGCCATCAGTGAGACCGGGTCCGGGAACTCCTACGAGCAGTACTTC. Residues: CAISETGSGNSYEQYF.

Note on this clonotype: This beta chain appears as a stray read in a library generated for alpha chains; its size is not informative. The V and J genes are TRBV20-1 and TRBJ1-4; unclear D gene. The length of the CDR3 is 11 residues. V was trimmed by 5 bases and J by 10 bases, leaving 11 bases between them. The V gene's germline CDR1 is DFQATT and CDR2 SNEGSKA (reference sequence). Here the CDR3 reads CSAERLAKLFF. The CDR3 coding sequence is TGCAGTGCTGAGCGGCTTGCAAAACTGTTTTTT.